This T cell receptor (beta chain) derives from a study of glioma-infiltrating T cells (dated by TCRdb to between 2015 and 2016). As for the study more broadly: TCR alpha- and beta-chain repertoires were sequenced from glioma tissue, non-neoplastic brain tissue and matched peripheral blood mononuclear cells. To gauge divergence between tissue and blood T-cell populations, every tissue-infiltrating repertoire was compared against the peripheral blood repertoire from the same patient. Three low-grade glioma patients, about 8 primary glioblastoma patients and three non-glioma patients contributing non-neoplastic brain tissue were included in the paired cohort.

TCR alpha and beta CDR3 regions were amplified with the iRepertoire nested amplicon-rescue multiplex PCR (arm-PCR) platform from RNA. The input for one-step reverse transcription and amplification was about 90-450 ng of tissue mRNA or PBMC total RNA. After bead purification, a secondary multiplex PCR added Illumina adapters, and libraries were gel-purified between 200 and 400 bp. The libraries contained internal 6-nucleotide barcodes that were used for demultiplexing. Libraries were sequenced on an Illumina MiSeq with 2x220 or 2x250 nucleotide paired-end reads. The authors' analysis ran thus. Paired reads were merged using FLASH 1.2.11 and were aligned to the GRCh37 human genome using BWA-MEM, after which TRA and TRB reads were extracted. For V and J assignment, an IMGT-derived reference of cassette sequences and CDR3 motifs that included pseudogenes was used. Reads were translated in three frames, and productive CDR3s were defined by a C…FGXG motif without stop codons. Clonotypes were defined as unique combinations of V-J cassette pair and CDR3 amino acid sequence. Hamming distance filtering was applied to reads, with thresholds set by the sequence error rate of each sample in mapped regions. Through fastp at Q25 and MiXCR, TCRdb rebuilt clones from the public reads, retaining in-frame beta chains. Every CDR3 protein is listed once, alongside the most common genes and DNA of its rows. These V and J calls originate from TCRdb's pipeline instead of the authors' own analysis. The sample table contains about 130,000 distinct CDR3 sequences; only one count was recorded for about 22% of them. The ten largest clones take up roughly a quarter of the sample.

This clonotype was seen a few times. This receptor's antigen is unknown. A junction boundary mismatches the germline segment, possibly from a read error. Study-wide conclusions, independent of this receptor: Small numbers underpinned the group comparisons: several glioblastoma patients, three low-grade glioma patients and three non-neoplastic patients. VJ-independent divergence between tissue and blood was found to be below expectation in non-neoplastic patients but above expectation in all gliomas, particularly low-grade gliomas. Only a very small number of CDR3 sequences turned up in both tissue and blood, a result put down to high CDR3 diversity combined with limited sampling.

The CDR3 measures 12 amino acids from cysteine to phenylalanine. CDR3 DNA only is kept here, 36 bases in frame from base 1. CDR1 and CDR2 are drawn from the germline V gene: MDHEN, SYDVKM. Rearrangement joined TRBV28 to TRBJ1-2; TRBD1 is possibly the D segment (6 matching bases). The sequenced sample consisted of glioma tissue, nonneoplastic brain tissue, or PBMCs (not recorded which). The source is a human donor with low-grade glioma or glioblastoma, undergoing nonglioma brain surgery, or in good health (not recorded which). The DNA is TGTGCCAGCTCGGACAGCTTCTATGACTACACCTTC. Translated, it gives CASSDSFYDYTF.